This entry lists 4 T cell receptor beta chains sequenced from one sample in a study of blood T cell repertoires in COVID-19. Using immunoSEQ multiplex PCR, the repertoire was profiled, and TCRdb retains in-frame clones only, with some absent. The sample holds 150,000 to 200,000 clones; around 80% are singletons and the top ten take 13% to 15%. Sample: PBMCs or T cells enriched from blood (not recorded which). Receptor source: a middle-aged man who had recovered from COVID-19.

The rearrangement joins TRBV29-1 to TRBJ1-6; 10 bases line up with TRBD1. Trimming took 3 bases from V and 10 from J; bases not matched to a gene: 15. The CDR3 length is 17 residues. The germline V gene encodes CDR1 SQVTM and CDR2 ANQGSEA. CDR3 loop: CSVDTRQGAWYRSPLHF. The CDR3 DNA follows: TGCAGCGTTGATACCAGACAGGGGGCATGGTATAGATCACCCCTCCACTTT.

Turning to this clone: The same CDR3 can be traced to other DNA sequences in this sample. The chain employs TRBV30 and TRBJ2-7; TRBD2 matches 9 bases. The CDR3 has 15 residues. Germline V gene data show CDR1 as GTSNPN and CDR2 as SVGIG (reference sequence). Unmatched junction bases numbered 7, after V lost 0 bases and J lost 4 bases. The CDR3: CAWSVGGGASYEQYF. In nucleotides, the CDR3 is TGTGCCTGGAGTGTAGGCGGGGGGGCGTCGTACGAGCAGTACTTC.

This rearrangement joins TRBV9 to TRBJ2-3; no clear D. V was trimmed by 5 bases and J by 0 bases, leaving 13 bases between them. Germline V CDR1 and CDR2: SGDLS, YYNGEE. The CDR3 has 15 amino acids. The CDR3 region has the DNA TGTGCCAGCAGTCCCTCCGGGTCTAGCACAGATACGCAGTATTTT. Translating gives CASSPSGSSTDTQYF.

The gene calls are TRBV7-8 and TRBJ1-5, with D maybe TRBD1 (6 bases). The V gene's germline CDR1 is SGHVS and CDR2 FQNEAQ. The CDR3 extends over 17 amino acids. The germline V and J ends were trimmed by 2 bases and 5 bases, with 19 bases remaining between them. This CDR3 reads CASSLLPGPGADQPQHF. CDR3 bases: TGTGCCAGCAGCTTACTCCCGGGGCCAGGGGCCGATCAGCCCCAGCATTTT.